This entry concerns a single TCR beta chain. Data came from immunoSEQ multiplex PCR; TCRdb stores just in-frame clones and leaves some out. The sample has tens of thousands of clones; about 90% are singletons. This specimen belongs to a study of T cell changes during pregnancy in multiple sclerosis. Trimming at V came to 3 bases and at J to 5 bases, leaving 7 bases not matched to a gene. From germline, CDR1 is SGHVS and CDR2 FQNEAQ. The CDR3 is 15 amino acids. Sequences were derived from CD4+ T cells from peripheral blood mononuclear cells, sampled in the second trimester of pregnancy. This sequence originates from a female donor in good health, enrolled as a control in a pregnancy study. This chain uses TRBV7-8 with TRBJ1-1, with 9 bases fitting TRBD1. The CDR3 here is CASSFGTGKWTEAFF. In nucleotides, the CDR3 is TGTGCCAGCAGCTTTGGGACAGGGAAATGGACTGAAGCTTTCTTT.